This T cell receptor (beta chain) is from a study of Ad26.COV2.S vaccination and SARS-CoV-2 variants. Stated treatment: some 19 received Ad26.COV2.S at low or high dose, single or two shots; about 5 received placebo; per-sample allocation not given. Samples came from day 63 after the first vaccine or placebo injection. In the vaccine, an Ad26 vector expressed the SARS-CoV-2 spike of the Wuhan strain. Trimming at V came to 8 bases and at J to 0 bases, leaving 9 bases not matched to a gene. The CDR3 is 16 amino acids. Germline CDR1 and CDR2: SGHTA and FQGTGA. A word on this clone: The antigen remains undetermined.

Here immunoSEQ multiplex PCR was the method, and the copy in TCRdb shows in-frame clones only, minus some. This sample carries about 480,000 clones, around nine tenths of them seen once, and the ten largest clones take 10% to 15%. Overall study results and limits: Reportedly, spike-specific CD8+ and CD4+ T cell responses achieved substantial breadth once vaccination had taken place. Recipients of either vaccine or placebo displayed similar breadth of non-spike TCRs.

The V and J genes are TRBV7-3 and TRBJ2-2; 7 bases are a match to TRBD1. The source material was peripheral blood, sampled in a trial of Ad26.COV2.S vaccine versus placebo. This TCR derives from a person between 18 and 65 years old who received the Ad26.COV2.S COVID-19 vaccine or a placebo. The CDR3 nucleotides read TGTGCCAGCGCCGTAAGACAGGGATCGAACACCGGGGAGCTGTTTTTT. Protein sequence: CASAVRQGSNTGELFF.